The present TCR beta chain was sequenced within a study of T cell changes during pregnancy in multiple sclerosis. The CDR3 sequence is 16 residues long. Germline loops: CDR1 MNHEY, CDR2 SMNVEV (reference sequence). V lost 5 bases to trimming and J lost 2 bases, with 16 bases between them. Using immunoSEQ multiplex PCR, the repertoire was profiled, and TCRdb retains in-frame clones only, with some absent. The sample carries 95,000 to 110,000 clones, around 92% recorded once. J is TRBJ2-1 and V is TRBV27, with D perhaps matching TRBD1 (6 bases). The receptor was isolated from a female donor in good health, enrolled as a control in a pregnancy study. This specimen was peripheral blood, taken in the third trimester of pregnancy. The CDR3 DNA is TGTGCCAGCAGTGTCTCCCCAGGGGCCCCCTACAATGAGCAGTTCTTC. This codes for CASSVSPGAPYNEQFF.